This T cell receptor beta chain emerged from a study of T cells in localized non-small cell lung cancer. The junction had 8 bases not matched to a gene; V was cut back by 6 bases and J by 3 bases. CDR3 size: 15 residues. Looked up from germline, CDR1 is ENHRY and CDR2 is SYGVKD. Regarding the study as a whole: Of the tissues analyzed, uninvolved adjacent lung showed maximal T cell clonality, greater than tumor.

Note on this clone: What it binds is unknown.

Assay used: immunoSEQ multiplex PCR; TCRdb lists only in-frame clones, some missing. This repertoire shows tens of thousands of clones, roughly 80% found once; its top ten account for 30% to 35%. Sequencing used PBMCs, obtained before any cancer treatment. This chain connects TRBV10-3 to TRBJ1-1; 9 nucleotides align to TRBD1. This TCR derives from a woman aged 40 to 75 with stage II squamous cell lung carcinoma. CDR3: CAIRGAGTGYTEAFF. The CDR3, as DNA: TGTGCCATCAGGGGGGCCGGGACAGGGTACACTGAAGCTTTCTTT.